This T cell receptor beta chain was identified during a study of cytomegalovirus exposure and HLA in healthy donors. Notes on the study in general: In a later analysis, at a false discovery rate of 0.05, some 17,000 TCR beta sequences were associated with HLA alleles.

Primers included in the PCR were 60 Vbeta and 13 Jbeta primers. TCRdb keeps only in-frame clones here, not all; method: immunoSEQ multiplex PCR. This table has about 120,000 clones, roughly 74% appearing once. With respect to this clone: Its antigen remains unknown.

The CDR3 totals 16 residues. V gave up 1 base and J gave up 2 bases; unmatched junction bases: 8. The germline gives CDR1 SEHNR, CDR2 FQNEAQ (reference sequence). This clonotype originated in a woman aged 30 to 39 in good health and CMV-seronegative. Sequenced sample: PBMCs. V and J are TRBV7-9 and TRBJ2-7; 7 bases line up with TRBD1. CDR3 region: CASSLEGDRDTYEQYF. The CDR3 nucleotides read TGTGCCAGCAGCTTAGAGGGAGACAGGGATACCTACGAGCAGTACTTC.